This T cell receptor (beta chain) was sequenced in a study of siplizumab effects on memory and regulatory T cells. Generated by immunoSEQ multiplex PCR, the TCRdb table keeps only in-frame clones and is missing some. The sample holds 85,000 to 130,000 clones, over 90% seen once. The germline gives CDR1 SGHNT, CDR2 YENEEA. The CDR3 covers 14 residues. The germline V and J ends were trimmed by 0 bases and 4 bases, with 9 bases remaining between them. Source material: Tregs sorted from blood. This chain uses TRBV11-3 with TRBJ1-1, with unresolved D. This sequence was found in a human donor in good health. CDR3 in amino acids: CASSLEGGGTEAFF. The DNA of the CDR3 is TGTGCCAGCAGCTTAGAAGGTGGTGGCACTGAAGCTTTCTTT.